This entry features one T cell receptor beta chain sequence. Clones were read by immunoSEQ multiplex PCR, and TCRdb kept only the in-frame ones, dropping some. The sample has about 150,000 clones, about 94% seen once. This CDR3 is built from 14 residues. The ends were cut back, 6 bases at V and 0 bases at J, with 9 bases in the middle. Germline V gene data show CDR1 as KGHSH and CDR2 as LQKENI. The source of the sample is a study of control samples from healthy donors and cancer patients. The chain uses TRBV18 and TRBJ1-5; D gene ambiguous. Material for sequencing was blood. The sequence was obtained from a man aged 35 to 55 in good health. The CDR3 sequence: CASSLGNSNQPQHF. The DNA for the CDR3 is TGTGCCAGCTCCCTAGGGAATAGCAATCAGCCCCAGCATTTT.